This T cell receptor beta chain originates from a study of T cell clonotyping in hematopoietic cell transplantation. Noted time point: recipient sample about 28 days before transplant, after cytoreduction. Using immunoSEQ multiplex PCR, the repertoire was profiled, and TCRdb retains in-frame clones only, with some absent. The data show around 5,000 clones, around 30% seen once. The CDR3 loop spans 12 amino acids. V gave up 8 bases and J gave up 3 bases, with 11 bases separating them. The germline V gene encodes CDR1 SNHLY and CDR2 FYNNEI. The sample was peripheral blood mononuclear cells, taken before stem cell transplant. The chain joins TRBV2 to TRBJ2-7; tentatively, D is TRBD1 (6 bases). The clonotype originates from a man in his fifties with myelofibrosis. Some clones in this sample may be carry-over from other donors' samples. The CDR3 loop is CASGRGGYEQYF. The CDR3 coding sequence is TGTGCCAGCGGCAGAGGGGGCTACGAGCAGTACTTC.